Each of the 17 T cell receptor beta chains below was sequenced from the same sample in a study of cytomegalovirus exposure and HLA in healthy donors. A multiplex PCR was run with 60 Vbeta primers and 13 Jbeta primers. Assay used: immunoSEQ multiplex PCR; TCRdb lists only in-frame clones, some missing. The sample lists 100,000 to 150,000 clones; around 81% were seen once. Sequences were obtained from PBMCs. These receptors all come from a man between 18 and 29 years old in good health and CMV-seronegative.

The chain recombines TRBV27 with TRBJ1-1, with a weak D call TRBD1 (6 bases). Germline V gene lookup returns CDR1 MNHEY and CDR2 SMNVEV (reference sequence). Deletions cut 4 bases from V and 1 base from J, with 13 bases between. This CDR3 has 15 residues. This CDR3 is CASSSPGTPNTEAFF. The CDR3 DNA sequence: TGTGCCAGCAGTTCCCCCGGGACACCGAACACTGAAGCTTTCTTT.

The chain employs TRBV4-1 and TRBJ2-7; TRBD2 matches at 10 bases. Germline lookup yields CDR1 MGHRA and CDR2 YSYEKL. V dropped 1 base and J dropped 2; count of bases not matched to a gene: 2. The CDR3 is made up of 15 amino acids. The CDR3 region has the DNA TGCGCCAGCAGCCAAGGGACTAGCGGCACCTACGAGCAGTACTTC. Protein sequence: CASSQGTSGTYEQYF.

This clone was counted ten times or more. The chain uses TRBV29-1 and TRBJ1-1, with D perhaps matching TRBD1 (5 bases). The V and J ends lost 4 bases and 5 bases respectively, with 11 bases between them. CDR3 length: 12 amino acids. Germline-derived CDR1 and CDR2 are SQVTM and ANQGSEA. In DNA, the CDR3 is TGCAGCGTTGCGGCAGGGTGGACTGAAGCTTTCTTT. As protein: CSVAAGWTEAFF.

This clone has just one count. J is TRBJ1-1 and V is TRBV7-2; 7 positions agree with TRBD1. The V gene's germline CDR1 is SGHTA and CDR2 FQGNSA. The CDR3 is made up of 15 amino acids. Trimming took 7 bases from V and 4 from J; bases not matched to a gene: 12. The CDR3 here is CASKIYRGGGTEAFF. As DNA, the CDR3 is TGTGCCAGCAAAATATACAGGGGTGGTGGCACTGAAGCTTTCTTT.

The V call is TRBV4-1, the J call TRBJ2-7; perhaps TRBD1 as D (5 bases). The germline V and J ends were trimmed by 1 base and 3 bases, with 10 bases remaining between them. This CDR3 has 14 residues. Germline loops: CDR1 MGHRA, CDR2 YSYEKL. The CDR3 bases are TGCGCCAGCAGCCAAGCCCTAACAGGCTACGAGCAGTACTTC. It yields the protein CASSQALTGYEQYF.

This clone was seen only once. The rearrangement uses TRBV29-1 and TRBJ1-5; 10 bases map to TRBD1. Germline V CDR1 and CDR2: SQVTM, ANQGSEA. The CDR3 extends over 14 amino acids. The V and J ends lost 7 bases and 6 bases, in that order; junction bases with no gene match: 9. The CDR3: CSARDRGFGQPQHF. In DNA form, the CDR3 reads TGCAGCGCCCGGGACAGGGGATTTGGTCAGCCCCAGCATTTT.

The chain uses TRBV7-3 and TRBJ2-1, with D maybe TRBD2 (7 bases). The CDR3 contains 15 residues. Trimming took 2 bases from V and 4 from J, leaving 12 bases between them. Germline CDR1 is SGHTA and CDR2 is FQGTGA. CDR3 loop: CASSLGAGAYNEQFF. The CDR3 DNA follows: TGTGCCAGCAGCTTAGGGGCGGGGGCATACAATGAGCAGTTCTTC. Drawing the rest from reference TRBV7-3 and TRBJ2-1, the complete variable domain is GAGVSQTPSNKVTEKGKYVELRCDPISGHTALYWYRQSLGQGPEFLIYFQGTGAADDSGLPNDRFFAVRPEGSVSTLKIQRTERGDSAVYLCASSLGAGAYNEQFFGPGTRLTVL.

J is TRBJ2-2 and V is TRBV7-3, with D perhaps TRBD2 (7 bases). Looked up from germline, CDR1 is SGHTA and CDR2 is FQGTGA. V shed 7 bases and J shed 7 bases, with 19 bases lying between them. The CDR3 consists of 15 residues. CDR3 DNA sequence: TGTGCCAGCACCCCCCTGGGGGGGCCCGGCGGGGAGCTGTTTTTT. Translating gives CASTPLGGPGGELFF.

The chain employs TRBV30 and TRBJ1-1; 8 positions match TRBD1. The trim removed 2 bases at V and 7 bases at J, leaving 9 bases unmatched. The CDR3 totals 14 residues. Germline V gene lookup returns CDR1 GTSNPN and CDR2 SVGIG (reference sequence). The CDR3: CAWSQGAASVEAFF. Written as DNA, the CDR3 is TGTGCCTGGAGTCAGGGGGCAGCATCGGTTGAAGCTTTCTTT. Complete variable domain (other parts from reference TRBV30 and TRBJ1-1): SQTIHQWPATLVQPVGSPLSLECTVEGTSNPNLYWYRQAAGRGLQLLFYSVGIGQISSEVPQNLSASRPQDRQFILSSKKLLLSDSGFYLCAWSQGAASVEAFFGQGTRLTVV.

The chain couples TRBV19 to TRBJ2-1, with D maybe TRBD2 (5 bases). Trimming cost V 4 bases and J 4 bases, with 14 bases left between them. In germline, CDR1 is LNHDA, CDR2 SQIVND (reference sequence). CDR3 length: 15 residues. The CDR3 coding sequence is TGTGCCAGTAGTACTCTGACTACAAGTTACAATGAGCAGTTCTTC. Translated: CASSTLTTSYNEQFF.

This clone occurred a few times. The chain links TRBV7-9 to TRBJ2-7; 8 bases are shared with TRBD2. V dropped 9 bases and J dropped 4; count of bases not matched to a gene: 11. The length of the CDR3 is 14 residues. Per the germline V gene, CDR1 is SEHNR and CDR2 is FQNEAQ (reference sequence). The CDR3 reads CASSGRGAGYEQYF. For the CDR3, the DNA is TGTGCCAGTTCGGGGCGGGGGGCAGGTTACGAGCAGTACTTC.

The chain uses TRBV5-1 and TRBJ2-7; TRBD2 agrees at 7 bases. Germline-derived CDR1 and CDR2 are SGHRS and YFSETQ. V lost 2 bases and J lost 5; bases outside the gene matches: 16. CDR3 length: 17 amino acids. The CDR3 nucleotides are TGCGCCAGCAGCTTAAGACGTCGGGGGGAGGTTCAGGACGAGCAGTACTTC. It specifies CASSLRRRGEVQDEQYF.

This clone was counted once. The genes are TRBV7-9 and TRBJ2-6; D is unclear. V was pared by 5 bases and J by 15 bases, with 14 bases between. From germline, CDR1 is SEHNR and CDR2 FQNEAQ (reference sequence). This CDR3 has 12 amino acids. The CDR3 loop is CASSPVMRNLTF. The DNA for the CDR3 is TGTGCCAGCAGCCCCGTTATGAGAAACCTGACTTTC.

The J gene is TRBJ2-7, the V gene TRBV5-1, with 8 bases lining up with TRBD1. Looked up from germline, CDR1 is SGHRS and CDR2 is YFSETQ. Losses at the gene ends were 7 bases for V and 2 bases for J; bases not matched to a gene: 8. CDR3 length: 14 residues. The CDR3: CASGQDRAPYEQYF. DNA of the CDR3: TGCGCCAGCGGCCAGGACAGGGCCCCCTACGAGCAGTACTTC.

The chain recombines TRBV7-3 with TRBJ1-1, with D uncertain. The CDR3 runs to 13 residues. The germline gives CDR1 SGHTA, CDR2 FQGTGA. V was clipped by 3 bases and J by 4 bases, with 9 bases between them. CDR3 sequence (DNA): TGTGCCAGCAGCTTGACGGGATTCACTGAAGCTTTCTTT. This gives the protein CASSLTGFTEAFF.

The V call is TRBV7-2, the J call TRBJ1-1; 7 bases match TRBD1. The V gene's germline CDR1 is SGHTA and CDR2 FQGNSA. The CDR3 totals 15 residues. The V gene end was trimmed by 8 bases and the J gene end by 3 bases; junction bases not matched to a gene: 12. In nucleotides, the CDR3 is TGTGCCAGCCGCCGAGGGGGCCGTGAGGACACTGAAGCTTTCTTT. It specifies CASRRGGREDTEAFF. Full variable domain (rest looked up from reference TRBV7-2 and TRBJ1-1): GAGVSQSPSNKVTEKGKDVELRCDPISGHTALYWYRQSLGQGLEFLIYFQGNSAPDKSGLPSDRFSAERTGGSVSTLTIQRTQQEDSAVYLCASRRGGREDTEAFFGQGTRLTVV.

This chain links TRBV6-1 with TRBJ1-5, with D unclear. Trimming pared 7 bases from V and 2 bases from J, leaving 12 bases between. The CDR3 is made up of 14 amino acids. CDR1 and CDR2 from the germline V gene are MNHNS and SASEGT. The CDR3 spells CASTRRDRNQPQHF. CDR3 in DNA: TGTGCCAGCACCCGCCGGGATCGCAATCAGCCCCAGCATTTT.